These 18 T cell receptor beta chains were all obtained from the same sample, sequenced in a study of blood T cell repertoires in COVID-19 (dated by TCRdb to about 2020). The protocol used for the library was the immunoSEQ multiplex PCR assay. The clones in this table, taken by TCRdb from immuneACCESS, are in-frame only. Not every clone is retained; where verified, under half of the shortfall comes from an unresolved V gene, and the cause of the rest is unknown. The sample table lists under 200,000 clones, about 84% of them with a count of one. About 5.7% of the sample is in the top ten clones. Sequenced: PBMCs or T cells enriched from blood (not recorded which). These receptors came from a woman in her thirties or forties with acute COVID-19.

This clone was picked up one time. The V call is TRBV4-1, the J call TRBJ2-3; D perhaps matches TRBD2 (6 bases). The V gene's germline CDR1 is MGHRA and CDR2 YSYEKL. The CDR3 contains 16 residues. Trimming removed 4 bases from V and 2 bases from J, with 16 bases in between. DNA of the CDR3: TGCGCCAGCAGCCCCGGACTAACACCGTACACAGATACGCAGTATTTT. As protein: CASSPGLTPYTDTQYF.

This rearrangement joins TRBV6-6 to TRBJ1-1; possibly TRBD1 for D (5 bases). The CDR3 covers 15 residues. The germline V gene encodes CDR1 MNHNY and CDR2 SVGAGI (reference sequence). Trimming pared 6 bases from V and 4 bases from J, leaving 18 bases between. The CDR3 reads CASSPGQGLGTEAFF. CDR3 DNA: TGTGCCAGCAGCCCCGGGCAGGGTTTGGGCACTGAAGCTTTCTTT.

V gene TRBV11-2 combines with J gene TRBJ1-3; D might be TRBD1 (5 bases). The CDR3 spans 15 residues. Germline V CDR1 and CDR2: SGHAT, FQNNGV. V lost 5 bases and J 0 bases, leaving 11 bases between the germline ends. The CDR3 DNA follows: TGTGCCAGCAGCCGGACGGACACCTCTGGAAACACCATATATTTT. It codes for CASSRTDTSGNTIYF.

This chain uses TRBV5-1 with TRBJ1-1; possible D gene TRBD1, 6 bases. Trimming cost V 3 bases and J 2 bases, with 11 bases left between them. This CDR3 has 14 amino acids. Germline CDR1 is SGHRS and CDR2 is YFSETQ. The CDR3, as DNA: TGCGCCAGCAGCTACTCGGACAGCAACACTGAAGCTTTCTTT. The encoded protein is CASSYSDSNTEAFF.

This clone has just a few counts. This chain links TRBV20-1 with TRBJ2-5, with TRBD2 matching 12 bases. The germline V gene encodes CDR1 DFQATT and CDR2 SNEGSKA (reference sequence). The CDR3 sequence is 15 residues long. The junction had 7 bases not matched to a gene; V was cut back by 3 bases and J by 5 bases. CDR3 amino acids: CSASNLAGGGETQYF. CDR3 nucleotides: TGCAGTGCTAGTAATCTAGCGGGAGGGGGCGAGACCCAGTACTTC.

The CDR3 protein is CASSHRAQGLAGDYNEQFF. CDR3 bases: TGCGCCAGCAGCCACCGAGCCCAAGGACTAGCGGGAGATTATAATGAGCAGTTCTTC. J is TRBJ2-1 and V is TRBV4-1; TRBD2 aligns across 13 bases. The CDR3 is made up of 19 amino acids. Trimming cost V 3 bases and J 7 bases; bases outside gene matches: 15. The germline CDR1 and CDR2 sequences are MGHRA and YSYEKL.

The chain links TRBV19 to TRBJ2-1, with D maybe TRBD1 (6 bases). CDR3 length: 18 amino acids. V lost 5 bases to trimming and J lost 4 bases, with 24 bases between them. Germline loops: CDR1 LNHDA, CDR2 SQIVND (reference sequence). In DNA form, the CDR3 reads TGTGCCAGTAGTCCCTCGACAGGAGCCGCCTTTAGGTACAATGAGCAGTTCTTC. This encodes CASSPSTGAAFRYNEQFF.

The chain joins TRBV24-1 to TRBJ2-1, with TRBD1 identical over 8 bases. The J segment lost 7 bases and the V segment lost 1 base, leaving 8 bases of the junction unmatched. Germline V lookup: CDR1 KGHDR, CDR2 SFDVKD. CDR3 length: 16 amino acids. The CDR3 nucleotides read TGTGCCACCAGTGATTTTGGCCAGGGGGCTGGGAATGAGCAGTTCTTC. This encodes CATSDFGQGAGNEQFF.

The rearrangement joins TRBV28 to TRBJ1-1, with D hard to call. Trimming left V 7 bases short and J 2 bases short, with 5 bases between. The CDR3 covers 11 residues. Germline CDR1 and CDR2: MDHEN and SYDVKM. CDR3 DNA: TGTGCCAGCAAACTAAACACTGAAGCTTTCTTT. Its translation is CASKLNTEAFF.

A single count supports this clone. The CDR3 is CASRDGLAGVVAATQYF. CDR3 nucleotides: TGTGCCAGCAGGGACGGACTAGCGGGAGTGGTGGCGGCGACGCAGTATTTT. The chain is built from TRBV5-4 and TRBJ2-3; 13 positions match TRBD2. V shed 5 bases and J 9 bases; nucleotides not matched to a gene: 15. Germline CDR1 reads SGHNT; CDR2 reads YYREEE (reference sequence). CDR3 size: 17 residues. Full variable domain (missing parts from reference TRBV5-4 and TRBJ2-3): ETGVTQSPTHLIKTRGQQVTLRCSSQSGHNTVSWYQQALGQGPQFIFQYYREEENGRGNFPPRFSGLQFPNYSSELNVNALELDDSALYLCASRDGLAGVVAATQYFGPGTRLTVL.

This chain joins TRBV29-1 and TRBJ2-5; 11 bases are a match to TRBD1. CDR3 length: 12 residues. The germline CDR1 and CDR2 sequences are SQVTM and ANQGSEA. J was trimmed by 5 bases and V by 6 bases; bases with no gene match: 2. The CDR3 nucleotides read TGCAGCGTGGACAGGGGGCTGGAGACCCAGTACTTC. This translates into CSVDRGLETQYF.

V usage is TRBV27 and J usage is TRBJ2-7; 7 bases agree with TRBD1. Germline assignment: CDR1 MNHEY and CDR2 SMNVEV (reference sequence). The CDR3 spans 14 residues. V shed 2 bases and J 2 bases; nucleotides not matched to a gene: 3. The CDR3 bases are TGTGCCAGCAGTTTAGCCGACAGGGCCTACGAGCAGTACTTC. Translated: CASSLADRAYEQYF.

CDR3 in amino acids: CARSSRTSGTYEQYV. CDR3 bases: TGTGCCAGAAGCTCAAGGACTAGCGGAACCTACGAGCAGTACGTC. The rearrangement uses TRBV5-3 and TRBJ2-7; 10 bases agree with TRBD2. TRBV5-3 is treated as an ORF (open reading frame) with a function not yet certain. The CDR3 length is 15 residues. With 3 bases clipped from V and 2 bases from J, the junction kept 5 bases outside the gene matches.

This chain joins TRBV18 and TRBJ2-5; D is possibly TRBD2 (6 bases). V lost 5 bases to trimming and J lost 4 bases, with 8 bases between them. Germline V gene lookup returns CDR1 KGHSH and CDR2 LQKENI. The CDR3 has 12 amino acids. The CDR3 loop is CASSGRIETQYF. CDR3 in DNA: TGTGCCAGCTCAGGGAGGATAGAGACCCAGTACTTC.

This clone was seen once. This chain joins TRBV30 and TRBJ2-1; 7 bases agree with TRBD2. J gave up 14 bases and V 1 base, and 5 bases lay outside the gene matches. The CDR3 totals 11 residues. Germline V gene data show CDR1 as GTSNPN and CDR2 as SVGIG (reference sequence). CDR3 loop: CAWSGLAAKFF. The CDR3 nucleotides are TGTGCCTGGAGTGGACTAGCAGCTAAGTTCTTC.

The V call is TRBV25-1, the J call TRBJ1-6; 8 nucleotides agree with TRBD1. CDR3 length equals 13 residues. With 8 bases clipped from V and 8 bases from J, the junction kept 5 bases outside the gene matches. CDR1 is MGHDK and CDR2 is SYGVNS in the germline V gene. The CDR3 is CASQDRAYSPLHF. DNA of the CDR3: TGTGCCAGCCAGGACAGGGCGTATTCACCCCTCCACTTT.

This clone was counted once. This rearrangement joins TRBV7-3 to TRBJ1-1; possible D gene TRBD1, 6 bases. Trimming took 5 bases from V and 4 from J, leaving 14 bases between them. The V gene's germline CDR1 is SGHTA and CDR2 FQGTGA. There are 14 residues in the CDR3. Here the CDR3 DNA reads TGTGCCAGCAGCACCCTTACAGGGAGCACTGAAGCTTTCTTT. It codes for CASSTLTGSTEAFF.

Note on this clone: Germline is not matched at one junction end, which may reflect a read error. The chain couples TRBV19 to TRBJ1-4, with a possible D match to TRBD1 (6 bases). This CDR3 contains 15 residues. Germline V gene lookup returns CDR1 LNHDA and CDR2 SQIVND (reference sequence). The CDR3 bases are TGTGCCAGTCGTATTGAGACAGGACCTTACGCGAAACTGTTTTTT. This codes for CASRIETGPYAKLFF.